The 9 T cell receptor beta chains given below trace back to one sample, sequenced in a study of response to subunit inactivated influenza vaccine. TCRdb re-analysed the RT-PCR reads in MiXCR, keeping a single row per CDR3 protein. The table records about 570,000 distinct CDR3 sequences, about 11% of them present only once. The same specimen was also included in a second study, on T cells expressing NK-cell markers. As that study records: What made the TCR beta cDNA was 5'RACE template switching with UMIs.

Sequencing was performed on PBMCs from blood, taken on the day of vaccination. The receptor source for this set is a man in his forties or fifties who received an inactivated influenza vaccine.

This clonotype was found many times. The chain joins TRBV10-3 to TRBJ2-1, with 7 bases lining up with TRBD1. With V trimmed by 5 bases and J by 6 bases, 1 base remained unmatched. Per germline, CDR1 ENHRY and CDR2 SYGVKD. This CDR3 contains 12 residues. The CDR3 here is CAISTGANEQFF. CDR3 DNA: TGTGCCATCAGTACAGGGGCCAATGAGCAGTTCTTC.

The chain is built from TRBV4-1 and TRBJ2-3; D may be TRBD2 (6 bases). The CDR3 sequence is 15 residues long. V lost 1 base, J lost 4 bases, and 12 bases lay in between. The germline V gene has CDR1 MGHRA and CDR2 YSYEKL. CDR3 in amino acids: CASSQGPGEADTQYF. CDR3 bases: TGCGCCAGCAGCCAAGGTCCCGGGGAGGCAGATACGCAGTATTTT.

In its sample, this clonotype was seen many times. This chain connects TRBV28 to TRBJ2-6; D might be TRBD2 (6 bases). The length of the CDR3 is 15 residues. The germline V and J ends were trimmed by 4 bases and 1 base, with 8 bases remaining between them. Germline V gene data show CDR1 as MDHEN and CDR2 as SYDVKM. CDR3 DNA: TGTGCCAGCAGTTGGAGGGGTTCTGGGGCCAACGTCCTGACTTTC. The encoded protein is CASSWRGSGANVLTF. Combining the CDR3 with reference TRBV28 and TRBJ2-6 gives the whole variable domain DVKVTQSSRYLVKRTGEKVFLECVQDMDHENMFWYRQDPGLGLRLIYFSYDVKMKEKGDIPEGYSVSREKKERFSLILESASTNQTSMYLCASSWRGSGANVLTFGAGSRLTVL.

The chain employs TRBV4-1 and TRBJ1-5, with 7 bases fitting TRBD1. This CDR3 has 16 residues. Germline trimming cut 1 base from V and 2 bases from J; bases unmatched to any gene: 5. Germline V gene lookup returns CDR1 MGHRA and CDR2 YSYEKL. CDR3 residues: CASSQVNRGRNQPQHF. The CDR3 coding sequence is TGCGCCAGCAGCCAAGTAAACAGGGGTCGCAATCAGCCCCAGCATTTT.

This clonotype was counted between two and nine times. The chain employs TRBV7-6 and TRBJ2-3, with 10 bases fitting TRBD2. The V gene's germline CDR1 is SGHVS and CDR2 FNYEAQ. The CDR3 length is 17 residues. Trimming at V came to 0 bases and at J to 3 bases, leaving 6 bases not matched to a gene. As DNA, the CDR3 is TGTGCCAGCAGCTTAGCACCTAGCGGGAGTGTAACAGATACGCAGTATTTT. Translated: CASSLAPSGSVTDTQYF.

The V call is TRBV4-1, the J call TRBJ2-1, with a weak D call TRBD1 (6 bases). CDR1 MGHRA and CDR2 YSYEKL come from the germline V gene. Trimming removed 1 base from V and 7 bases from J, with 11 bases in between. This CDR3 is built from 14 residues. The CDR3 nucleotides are TGCGCCAGCAGCCAAGCTTTCAGGGGAAATGAGCAGTTCTTC. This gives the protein CASSQAFRGNEQFF.

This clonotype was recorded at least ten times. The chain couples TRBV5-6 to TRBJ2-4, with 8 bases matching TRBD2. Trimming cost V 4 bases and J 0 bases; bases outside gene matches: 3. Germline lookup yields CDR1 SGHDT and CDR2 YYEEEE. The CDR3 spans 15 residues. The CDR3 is CASSHGGGAKNIQYF. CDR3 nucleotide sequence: TGTGCCAGCAGCCACGGGGGGGGAGCCAAAAACATTCAGTACTTC.

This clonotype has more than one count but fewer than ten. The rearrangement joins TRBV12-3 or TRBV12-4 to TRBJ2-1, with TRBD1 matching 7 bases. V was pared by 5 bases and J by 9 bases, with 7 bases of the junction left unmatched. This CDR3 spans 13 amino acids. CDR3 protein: CASSGVRGSEQFF. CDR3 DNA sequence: TGTGCCAGCAGTGGGGTCAGGGGGAGTGAGCAGTTCTTC.

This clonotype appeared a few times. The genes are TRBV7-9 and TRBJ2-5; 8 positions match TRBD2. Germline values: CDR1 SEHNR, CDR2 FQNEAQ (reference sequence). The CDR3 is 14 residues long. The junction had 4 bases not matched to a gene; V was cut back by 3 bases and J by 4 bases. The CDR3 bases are TGTGCCAGCAGCTTTAGCGGGGCGGGAGAGACCCAGTACTTC. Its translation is CASSFSGAGETQYF.